The following is a T cell receptor beta chain sequence with its context. This record belongs to a study of blood T cell repertoires in COVID-19. For the study at large: The analysed material was cDNA or gDNA that came from T cells, B-cell-depleted T cells, or PBMCs.

Assay used: immunoSEQ multiplex PCR; TCRdb lists only in-frame clones, some missing. The data contain 200,000 to 250,000 clones, 89% of them singletons. The CDR3 spans 14 residues. Looked up from germline, CDR1 is MNHEY and CDR2 is SVGAGI. V was shortened by 7 bases and J by 2 bases, with 12 bases between the two germline ends. Specimen: peripheral blood. The clonotype was recovered from a man aged 55 to 69 who had recovered from COVID-19. The rearrangement joins TRBV6-5 to TRBJ1-5; no clear D gene. In DNA, the CDR3 is TGTGCCAGCAAGGAGACGGCCGGCAATCAGCCCCAGCATTTT. Protein sequence: CASKETAGNQPQHF.